This T cell receptor beta chain was documented in a study of post-analysis software for immune sequencing data (dated by TCRdb to the mid-2010s). At the level of the whole study: Recorded disease courses included relapsing-remitting, secondary progressive and progressive-relapsing multiple sclerosis, with some patients lacking subtype annotation. A subset of samples was prepared in parallel using single-end sample barcoding, then pooled and co-amplified after Illumina adapter ligation. The multiple sclerosis patient repertoires were compared with 11 previously published healthy control repertoires from donors aged roughly 6 to 25 years. The full study reports these points: Strong co-clustering of samples prepared in the same batch was shown by direct clustering with F measure, prompting a batch-effect correction. The multiple sclerosis patient group was slightly younger than the control group. Significantly higher frequencies in patients than in controls were found for roughly 5 TRBV segments, including TRBV5-6, TRBV5-1 and TRBV20-1. Normalized Chao1 diversity was significantly lower in multiple sclerosis patients than controls, suggesting substantial peripheral T-cell clonal expansion.

A word on this clonotype: The antigen this receptor binds is unknown. No qualities accompany the bases; no much larger clone lies one base away.

To demonstrate the VDJtools post-analysis software, the study profiled TCR beta repertoires from the peripheral blood of around 13 young patients with multiple sclerosis. The patients with multiple sclerosis were children and adolescents between about 6 and 15 years of age. CDR1 and CDR2 (SGHTA, FQGNSA) derive from the germline V gene. The CDR3 measures 17 amino acids from cysteine to phenylalanine. The CDR3 DNA has 51 bases and is translated from base 1. V is shortened by 1 base, J by 10 bases, and the region joining them spans 25 bases. The method was PCR. This sample was sequenced with an Illumina HiSeq 2500. To reduce PCR and sequencing biases, unique molecular identifiers were incorporated into the TCR beta cDNA libraries. Per 1 to 10 million input T cells, roughly 500,000 cDNA molecules were obtained, such that each molecule approximated one T cell. The patient libraries were prepared and sequenced with the same protocol used for the earlier healthy control dataset. Samples belonging to the same batch were prepared together, multiplexed and sequenced on a shared HiSeq lane. From the authors' description of their analysis: Raw barcoded reads were processed with MIGEC, discarding single-read molecular identifier groups before consensus assembly and CDR3 extraction. VDJtools was used for post-analysis of the clonotype tables, and diversity was normalized by down-sampling every dataset to the size of the smallest sample. To correct batch-related cross-sample contamination, repertoire overlap clustering matched CDR3 amino acid sequences but not nucleotide sequences. TCRdb reran the public reads through fastp at Q25 and MiXCR, keeping productive beta chains. One record per CDR3 amino acid sequence lists the most common genes and DNA. These V and J calls derive from TCRdb rather than the authors' analysis. The sample records about 770,000 distinct CDR3 sequences, around 45% of which are singletons. The top ten clones comprise roughly 4.9% of the sample.

Sequenced sample: blood. The chain was built from TRBV7-2 and TRBJ2-5; perhaps TRBD2 is the D gene, with 6 bases matching. This clonotype originated in a girl aged 5-17 years with multiple sclerosis. The CDR3: CASSLGVLAARPRDQYF. The base sequence is TGTGCCAGCAGCTTAGGGGTCTTAGCGGCCAGACCCCGGGACCAGTACTTC.